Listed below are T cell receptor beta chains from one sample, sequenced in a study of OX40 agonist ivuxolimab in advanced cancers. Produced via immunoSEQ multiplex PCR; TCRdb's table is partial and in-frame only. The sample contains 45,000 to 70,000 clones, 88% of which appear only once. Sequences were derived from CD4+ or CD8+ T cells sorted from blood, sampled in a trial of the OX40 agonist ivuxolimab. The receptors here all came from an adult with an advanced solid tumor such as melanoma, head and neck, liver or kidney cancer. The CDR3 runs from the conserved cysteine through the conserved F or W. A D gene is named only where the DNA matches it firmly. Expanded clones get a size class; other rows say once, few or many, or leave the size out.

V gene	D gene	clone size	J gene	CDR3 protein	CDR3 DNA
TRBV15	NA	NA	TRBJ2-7	CATSRGGRGTYEQYF	TGTGCCACCAGCAGAGGCGGCAGGGGAACCTACGAGCAGTACTTC
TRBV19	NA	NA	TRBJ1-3	CASRGHFNPSGNTIYF	TGTGCCAGTAGAGGACATTTTAATCCCTCTGGAAACACCATATATTTT
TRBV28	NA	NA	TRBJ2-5	CASSEGYRDQETQYF	TGTGCCAGCAGTGAGGGCTACAGGGACCAAGAGACCCAGTACTTC
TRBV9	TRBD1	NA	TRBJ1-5	CASSPQGGSNQPQHF	TGTGCCAGCAGCCCCCAGGGGGGTAGCAATCAGCCCCAGCATTTT
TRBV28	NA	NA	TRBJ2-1	CASTPDGRRGEQFF	TGTGCCAGCACCCCTGACGGCCGCCGAGGTGAGCAGTTCTTC
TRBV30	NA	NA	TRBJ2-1	CATLRGRVVYNEQFF	TGTGCCACCCTAAGGGGCAGGGTAGTCTACAATGAGCAGTTCTTC
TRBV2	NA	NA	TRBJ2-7	CASRGGDRVYEQYF	TGTGCCAGCAGGGGGGGGGACAGAGTATACGAGCAGTACTTC
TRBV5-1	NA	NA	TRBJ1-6	CASSSGQPGSYNSPLHF	TGCGCCAGCAGCTCAGGACAGCCGGGCTCCTATAATTCACCCCTCCACTTT
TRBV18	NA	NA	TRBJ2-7	CASSPGATNFYEQYF	TGTGCCAGCTCACCAGGCGCCACCAACTTCTACGAGCAGTACTTC
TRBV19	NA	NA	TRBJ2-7	CASSIGLTTYEQYF	TGTGCCAGTAGTATCGGACTGACCACCTACGAGCAGTACTTC
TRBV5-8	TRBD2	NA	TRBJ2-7	CASSRTSGVSYEQYF	TGTGCCAGCAGCCGAACTAGCGGAGTCTCCTACGAGCAGTACTTC
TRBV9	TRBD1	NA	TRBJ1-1	CASSARTGVNTEAFF	TGTGCCAGCAGCGCCCGGACAGGCGTGAACACTGAAGCTTTCTTT
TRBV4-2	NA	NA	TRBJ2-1	CASSQDVAGRYNEQFF	TGTGCCAGCAGCCAAGACGTGGCGGGTCGGTACAATGAGCAGTTCTTC
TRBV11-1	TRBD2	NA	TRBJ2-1	CASSFLAGGSYNEQFF	TGTGCCAGCAGTTTTCTAGCGGGAGGGTCCTACAATGAGCAGTTCTTC
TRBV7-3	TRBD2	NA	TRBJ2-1	CASSFLAGTGNEQFF	TGTGCCAGCAGCTTCCTAGCGGGAACGGGTAATGAGCAGTTCTTC
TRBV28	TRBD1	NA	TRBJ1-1	CASSLGQGGLQPEAFF	TGTGCCAGCAGTTTAGGACAGGGGGGGCTTCAACCTGAAGCTTTCTTT
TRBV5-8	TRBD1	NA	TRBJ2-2	CASSRQGLGTGELFF	TGTGCCAGCAGCCGACAGGGGTTGGGCACCGGGGAGCTGTTTTTT
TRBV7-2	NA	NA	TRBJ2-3	CASSLARQPPNTQYF	TGTGCCAGCAGCTTAGCGCGCCAGCCCCCTAATACGCAGTATTTT
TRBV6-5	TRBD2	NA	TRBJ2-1	CASSLGGGRYEQFF	TGTGCCAGCAGTTTAGGCGGCGGGAGGTATGAGCAGTTCTTC
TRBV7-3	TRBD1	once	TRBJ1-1	CASSLWATGGRNTEAFF	TGTGCCAGCAGCTTATGGGCCACAGGGGGCAGGAACACTGAAGCTTTCTTT
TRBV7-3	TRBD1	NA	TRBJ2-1	CASSEGQGTYNEQFF	TGTGCCAGCAGCGAGGGACAGGGAACCTACAATGAGCAGTTCTTC
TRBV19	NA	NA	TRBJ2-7	CASSIKGDEQYF	TGTGCCAGTAGTATAAAGGGGGACGAGCAGTACTTC
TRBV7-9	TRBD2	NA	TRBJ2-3	CASSPRLADPTDTQYF	TGTGCCAGCAGCCCCCGACTAGCGGACCCCACAGATACGCAGTATTTT
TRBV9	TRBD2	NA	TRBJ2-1	CASSVDPPSGIVYEQFF	TGTGCCAGCAGCGTAGACCCCCCCAGCGGGATAGTCTATGAGCAGTTCTTC
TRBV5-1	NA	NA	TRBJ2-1	CASSLSPRNEQFF	TGCGCCAGCAGCTTGTCTCCCCGGAATGAGCAGTTCTTC
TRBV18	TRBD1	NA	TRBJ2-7	CASSPDRGTYEQYF	TGTGCCAGCTCACCAGACAGGGGGACCTACGAGCAGTACTTC
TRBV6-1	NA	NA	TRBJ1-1	CASITDRRAEAFF	TGTGCCAGCATCACCGACAGGCGGGCTGAAGCTTTCTTT
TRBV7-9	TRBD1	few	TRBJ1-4	CASSSGTGVEKLFF	TGTGCCAGCAGCTCCGGGACAGGGGTTGAAAAACTGTTTTTT
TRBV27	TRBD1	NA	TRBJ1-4	CASSPTGANEKLFF	TGTGCCAGCAGTCCGACAGGGGCTAATGAAAAACTGTTTTTT
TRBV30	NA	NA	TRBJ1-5	CAWSEGRFNQPQHF	TGTGCCTGGAGTGAAGGGCGTTTCAATCAGCCCCAGCATTTT
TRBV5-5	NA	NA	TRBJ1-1	CASSFERKTEAFF	TGTGCCAGCAGCTTTGAGAGGAAAACTGAAGCTTTCTTT
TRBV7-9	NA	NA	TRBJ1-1	CASSLEIGAEAFF	TGTGCCAGCAGCTTAGAGATTGGGGCTGAAGCTTTCTTT
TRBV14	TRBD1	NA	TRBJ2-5	CASSHWDRVQETQYF	TGTGCCAGCAGCCATTGGGACAGGGTCCAAGAGACCCAGTACTTC
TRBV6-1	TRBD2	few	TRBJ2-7	CASSGQLAEEQYF	TGTGCCAGCAGTGGGCAACTAGCGGAGGAGCAGTACTTC
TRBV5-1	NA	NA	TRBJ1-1	CASSPYSVNTEAFF	TGCGCCAGCAGCCCCTATTCAGTGAACACTGAAGCTTTCTTT
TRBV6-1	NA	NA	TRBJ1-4	CASTVFKATNEKLFF	TGTGCCAGCACTGTCTTTAAAGCAACTAATGAAAAACTGTTTTTT
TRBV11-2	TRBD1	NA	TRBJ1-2	CASSLTGGVGYTF	TGTGCCAGCAGCTTAACAGGGGGCGTGGGCTACACCTTC
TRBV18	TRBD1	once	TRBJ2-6	CASSRDRAGANVLTF	TGTGCCAGCTCGCGCGACAGGGCTGGGGCCAACGTCCTGACTTTC
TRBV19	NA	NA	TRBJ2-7	CASSISGRGLPYEQYF	TGTGCCAGTAGTATCAGTGGTCGAGGGCTACCCTACGAGCAGTACTTC
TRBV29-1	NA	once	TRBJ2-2	CSVVGTGELFF	TGCAGCGTTGTTGGCACCGGGGAGCTGTTTTTT
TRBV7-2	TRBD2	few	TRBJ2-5	CASSSGLAGETQYF	TGTGCCAGCAGCTCGGGACTAGCGGGAGAGACCCAGTACTTC